This T cell receptor beta chain derives from a study of CD8+ T cells in alopecia areata. Whole-study context: Those treated were given oral tofacitinib at 5 to 10 mg twice daily. Study findings and constraints: Sequenced scalp T cells also include alphabeta T cells resident in normal skin.

RNA was isolated and reverse transcribed to cDNA, the sequencing template. TCRdb's copy holds only in-frame clones and misses some; the assay was immunoSEQ multiplex PCR. The sample shows about 120,000 clones, 61% of them seen only once. To note about this clone: Its specificity is unknown.

Stated treatment: oral pan-JAK inhibitor, 5-10 mg twice daily. This specimen was CD4+ T cells sorted from blood, taken at week 4, from a patient treated with tofacitinib. This clonotype was obtained from a human donor with alopecia areata.

CDR3 loop: CASSLGGGSYNEQFF. As DNA, the CDR3 is TGCGCCAGCAGCTTGGGAGGGGGCTCCTACAATGAGCAGTTCTTC. This rearrangement joins TRBV5-1 to TRBJ2-1; weak D call: TRBD1 (6 bases). This CDR3 comprises 15 residues. Between the trimmed V and J ends, which lost 0 bases and 0 bases, there was a span of 7 bases. Looked up from germline, CDR1 is SGHRS and CDR2 is YFSETQ.